This T cell receptor (beta chain) was found in a study of tissue T cells after allogeneic stem cell transplantation. Overall study results and limits: The study did not identify alloreactive or antigen-specific tissue TCRs, and some clones might be persisting host cells. Shared clones across patients were few; motif clustering revealed tissue-specific shared signatures.

The junction had 6 bases not matched to a gene; V was cut back by 0 bases and J by 1 base. Germline values: CDR1 NSHNY, CDR2 SYGAGN. This CDR3 contains 17 residues. In regard to this clone: Its antigen is undetermined. Gene names are mouse gene names. With the read ending 1 residue before the CDR3 end, the germline J gene is used to fill in that end.

TCRdb's copy holds only in-frame clones and misses some; the assay was immunoSEQ multiplex PCR. The sample consists of roughly 45,000 clones, approximately 73% of them appearing once. Sequencing was performed on sorted cells pooled from one or two spleens. The clonotype originates from a pool of C57BL/6 mice in good health. V usage is TRBV13-1 and J usage is TRBJ2-5; 9 nucleotides match TRBD2. The chain's CDR3 is CASSDAPRTGDQDTQYF. The DNA read from the CDR3 is TGTGCCAGCAGTGATGCACCGAGGACTGGGGACCAAGACACCCAGTAC.